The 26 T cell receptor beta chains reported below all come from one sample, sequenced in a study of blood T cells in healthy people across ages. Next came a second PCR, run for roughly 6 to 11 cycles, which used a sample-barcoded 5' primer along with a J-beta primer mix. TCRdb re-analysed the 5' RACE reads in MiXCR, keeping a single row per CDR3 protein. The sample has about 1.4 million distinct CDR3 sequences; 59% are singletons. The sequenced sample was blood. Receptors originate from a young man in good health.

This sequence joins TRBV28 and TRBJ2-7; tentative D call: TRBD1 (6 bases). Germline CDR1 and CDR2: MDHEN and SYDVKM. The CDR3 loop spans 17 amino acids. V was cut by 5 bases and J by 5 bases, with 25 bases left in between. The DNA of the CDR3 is TGTGCCAGCAGTCCATTGACAGGAAGCATTGGGCCCGACGAGCAGTACTTC. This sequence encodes CASSPLTGSIGPDEQYF.

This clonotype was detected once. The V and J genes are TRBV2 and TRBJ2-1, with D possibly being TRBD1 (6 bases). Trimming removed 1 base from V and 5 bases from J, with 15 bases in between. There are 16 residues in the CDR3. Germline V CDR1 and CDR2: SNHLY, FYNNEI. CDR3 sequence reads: CASSEGWDTPNNEQFF. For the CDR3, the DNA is TGTGCCAGCAGTGAAGGGTGGGACACCCCGAACAATGAGCAGTTCTTC.

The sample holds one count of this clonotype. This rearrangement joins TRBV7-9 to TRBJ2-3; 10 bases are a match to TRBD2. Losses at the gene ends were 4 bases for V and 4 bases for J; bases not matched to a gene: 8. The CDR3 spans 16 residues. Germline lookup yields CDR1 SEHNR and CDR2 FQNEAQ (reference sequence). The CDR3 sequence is CASSSPSGRPSDTQYF. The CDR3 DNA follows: TGTGCCAGCAGCTCCCCTAGCGGGAGACCCTCAGATACGCAGTATTTT.

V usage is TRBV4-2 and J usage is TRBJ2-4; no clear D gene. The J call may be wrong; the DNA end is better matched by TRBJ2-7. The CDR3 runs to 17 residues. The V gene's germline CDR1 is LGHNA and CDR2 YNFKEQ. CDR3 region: CASSQEAVVRWSYEQYF. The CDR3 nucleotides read TGTGCCAGCAGCCAAGAAGCCGTCGTGAGGTGGTCCTACGAGCAGTACTTC.

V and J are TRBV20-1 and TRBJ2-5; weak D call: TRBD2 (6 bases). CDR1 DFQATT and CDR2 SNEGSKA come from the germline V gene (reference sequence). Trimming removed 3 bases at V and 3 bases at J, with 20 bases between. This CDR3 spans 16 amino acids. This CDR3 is CSARDFLAIEEETQYF. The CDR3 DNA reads TGCAGTGCTAGGGACTTCCTAGCGATCGAAGAAGAGACCCAGTACTTC.

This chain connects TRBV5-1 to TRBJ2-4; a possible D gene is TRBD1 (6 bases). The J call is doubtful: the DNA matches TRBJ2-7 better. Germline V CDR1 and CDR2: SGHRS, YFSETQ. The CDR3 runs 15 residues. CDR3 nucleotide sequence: TGCGCCAGCAGCTTCTCGGACAGCGAAGCCTACGAGCAGTACTTC. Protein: CASSFSDSEAYEQYF.

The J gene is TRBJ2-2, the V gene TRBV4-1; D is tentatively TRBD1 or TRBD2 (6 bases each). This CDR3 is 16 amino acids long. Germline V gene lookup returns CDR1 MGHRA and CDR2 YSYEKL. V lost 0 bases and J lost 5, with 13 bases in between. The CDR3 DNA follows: TGCGCCAGCAGCCAAGAGGGGGGCAGGGAAACCGGGGAGCTGTTTTTT. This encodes CASSQEGGRETGELFF.

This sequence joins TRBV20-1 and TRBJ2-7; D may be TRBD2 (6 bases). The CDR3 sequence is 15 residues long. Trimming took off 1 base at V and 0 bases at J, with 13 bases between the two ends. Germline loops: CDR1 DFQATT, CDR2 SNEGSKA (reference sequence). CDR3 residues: CSARAPRDFSYEQYF. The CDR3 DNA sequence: TGCAGTGCTAGAGCCCCCCGGGACTTCTCCTACGAGCAGTACTTC.

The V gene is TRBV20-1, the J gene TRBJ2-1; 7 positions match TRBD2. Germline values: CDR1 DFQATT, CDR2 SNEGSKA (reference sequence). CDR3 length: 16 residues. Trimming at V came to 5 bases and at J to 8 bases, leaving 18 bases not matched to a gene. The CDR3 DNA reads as TGCAGTGCTCGTTCGCCTAGCGGAGGGGTTACGGATGAGCAGTTCTTC. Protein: CSARSPSGGVTDEQFF.

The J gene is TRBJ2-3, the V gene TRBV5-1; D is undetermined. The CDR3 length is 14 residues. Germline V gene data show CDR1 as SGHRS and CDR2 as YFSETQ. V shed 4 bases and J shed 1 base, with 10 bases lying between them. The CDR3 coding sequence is TGCGCCAGCAGCATAGTGACCCGCACAGATACGCAGTATTTT. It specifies CASSIVTRTDTQYF.

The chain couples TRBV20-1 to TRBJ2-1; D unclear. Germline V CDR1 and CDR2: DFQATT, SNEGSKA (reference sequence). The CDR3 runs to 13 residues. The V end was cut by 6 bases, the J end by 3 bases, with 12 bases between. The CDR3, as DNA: TGCAGTGCCTCTCGTCCGGACTACAATGAGCAGTTCTTC. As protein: CSASRPDYNEQFF.

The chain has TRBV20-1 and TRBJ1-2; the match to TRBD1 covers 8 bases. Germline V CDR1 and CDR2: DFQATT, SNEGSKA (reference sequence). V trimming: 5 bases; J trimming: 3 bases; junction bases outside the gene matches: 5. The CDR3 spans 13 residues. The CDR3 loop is CSALDRADYGYTF. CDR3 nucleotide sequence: TGCAGTGCTTTGGACAGGGCGGACTATGGCTACACCTTC.

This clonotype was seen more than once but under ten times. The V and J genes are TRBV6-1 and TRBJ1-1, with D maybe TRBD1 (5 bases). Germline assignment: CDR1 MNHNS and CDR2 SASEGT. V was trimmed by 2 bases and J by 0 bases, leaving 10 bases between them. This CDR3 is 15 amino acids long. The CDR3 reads CASSEFRGMNTEAFF. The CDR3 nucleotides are TGTGCCAGCAGTGAATTTAGGGGTATGAACACTGAAGCTTTCTTT.

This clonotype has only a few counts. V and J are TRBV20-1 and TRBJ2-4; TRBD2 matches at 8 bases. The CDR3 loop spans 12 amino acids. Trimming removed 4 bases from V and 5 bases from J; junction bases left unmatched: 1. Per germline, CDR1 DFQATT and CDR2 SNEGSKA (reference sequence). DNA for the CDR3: TGCAGTGCTACAGCGGGAGAAAACATTCAGTACTTC. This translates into CSATAGENIQYF.

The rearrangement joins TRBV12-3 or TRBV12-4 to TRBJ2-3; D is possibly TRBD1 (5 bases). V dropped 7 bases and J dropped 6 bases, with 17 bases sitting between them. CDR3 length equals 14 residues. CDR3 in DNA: TGTGCCAGCAATCCAGGGTTGTGGGCGGATACGCAGTATTTT. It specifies CASNPGLWADTQYF.

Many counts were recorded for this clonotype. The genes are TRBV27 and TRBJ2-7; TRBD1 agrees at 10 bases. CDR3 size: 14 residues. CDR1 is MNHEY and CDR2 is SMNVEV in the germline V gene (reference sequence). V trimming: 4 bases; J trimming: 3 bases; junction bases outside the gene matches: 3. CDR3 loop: CASSYGTGDYEQYF. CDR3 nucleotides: TGTGCCAGCAGTTACGGGACAGGGGACTACGAGCAGTACTTC.

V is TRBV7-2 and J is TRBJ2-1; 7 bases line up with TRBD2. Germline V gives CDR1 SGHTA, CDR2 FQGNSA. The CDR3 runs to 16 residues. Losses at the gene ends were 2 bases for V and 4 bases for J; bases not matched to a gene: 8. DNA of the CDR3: TGTGCCAGCAGCTTATTGCTAGCGGCCCTATACAATGAGCAGTTCTTC. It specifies CASSLLLAALYNEQFF.

Written as DNA, the CDR3 is TGTGCCAGCAGCCATTTAGCGGACTACACCGGGGAGCTGTTTTTT. As protein: CASSHLADYTGELFF. The genes are TRBV4-2 and TRBJ2-2; tentative D call: TRBD2 (6 bases). Trimming cost V 3 bases and J 3 bases, with 11 bases left between them. The germline V gene encodes CDR1 LGHNA and CDR2 YNFKEQ. CDR3 size: 15 residues.

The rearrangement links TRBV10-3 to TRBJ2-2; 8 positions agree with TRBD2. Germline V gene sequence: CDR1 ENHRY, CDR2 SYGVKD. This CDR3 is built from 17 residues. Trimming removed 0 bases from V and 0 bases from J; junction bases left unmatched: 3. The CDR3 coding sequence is TGTGCCATCAGTGAGTCTAGACTAGCGCCGAACACCGGGGAGCTGTTTTTT. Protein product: CAISESRLAPNTGELFF.

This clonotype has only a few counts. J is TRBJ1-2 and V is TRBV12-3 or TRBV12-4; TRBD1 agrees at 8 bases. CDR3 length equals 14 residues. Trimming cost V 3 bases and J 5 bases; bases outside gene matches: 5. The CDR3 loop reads CASSFQGARYGYTF. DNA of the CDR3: TGTGCCAGCAGTTTTCAGGGGGCTCGGTATGGCTACACCTTC.

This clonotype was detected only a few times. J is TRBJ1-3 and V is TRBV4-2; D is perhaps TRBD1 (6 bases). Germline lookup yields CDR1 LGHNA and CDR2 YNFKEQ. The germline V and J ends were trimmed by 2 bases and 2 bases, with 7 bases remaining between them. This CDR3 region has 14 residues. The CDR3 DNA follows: TGTGCCAGCAGCCAACAGGGGCCTGGAAACACCATATATTTT. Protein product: CASSQQGPGNTIYF.

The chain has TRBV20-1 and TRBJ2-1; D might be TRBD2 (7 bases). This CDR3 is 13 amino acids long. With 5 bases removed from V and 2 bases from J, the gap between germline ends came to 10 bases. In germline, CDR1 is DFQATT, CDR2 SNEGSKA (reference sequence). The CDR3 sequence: CSAGGAPYNEQFF. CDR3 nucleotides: TGCAGTGCTGGGGGGGCCCCCTACAATGAGCAGTTCTTC.

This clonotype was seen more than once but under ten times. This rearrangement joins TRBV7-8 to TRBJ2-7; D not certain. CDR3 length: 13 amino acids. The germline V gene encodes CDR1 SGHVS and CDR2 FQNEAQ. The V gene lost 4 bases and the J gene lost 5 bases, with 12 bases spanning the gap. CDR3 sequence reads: CASSSPSPDEQYF. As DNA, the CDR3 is TGTGCCAGCAGCTCACCATCCCCCGACGAGCAGTACTTC.

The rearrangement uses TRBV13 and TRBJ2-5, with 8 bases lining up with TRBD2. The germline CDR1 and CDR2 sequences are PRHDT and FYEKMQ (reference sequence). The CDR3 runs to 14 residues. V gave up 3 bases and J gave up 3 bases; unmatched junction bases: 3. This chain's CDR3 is CASSFHSGKETQYF. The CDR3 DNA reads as TGTGCCAGCAGCTTTCATAGCGGGAAAGAGACCCAGTACTTC.

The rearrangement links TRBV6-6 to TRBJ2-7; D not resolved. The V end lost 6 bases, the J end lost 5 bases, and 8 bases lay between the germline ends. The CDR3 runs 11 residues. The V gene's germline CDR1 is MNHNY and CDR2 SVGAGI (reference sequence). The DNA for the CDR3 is TGTGCCAGCAGGGCCGGTAACGAGCAGTACTTC. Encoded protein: CASRAGNEQYF.

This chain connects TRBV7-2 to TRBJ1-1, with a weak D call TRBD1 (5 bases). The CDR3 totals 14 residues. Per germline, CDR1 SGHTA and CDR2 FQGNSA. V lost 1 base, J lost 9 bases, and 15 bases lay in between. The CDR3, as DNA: TGTGCCAGCAGCTTAGAGGGGCCCACCAAAAAAGCTTTCTTT. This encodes CASSLEGPTKKAFF. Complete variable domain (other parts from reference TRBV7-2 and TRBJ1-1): GAGVSQSPSNKVTEKGKDVELRCDPISGHTALYWYRQSLGQGLEFLIYFQGNSAPDKSGLPSDRFSAERTGGSVSTLTIQRTQQEDSAVYLCASSLEGPTKKAFFGQGTRLTVV.